This T cell receptor (beta chain) came from a study of immune evolution from preneoplasia to lung adenocarcinoma. Measured with immunoSEQ multiplex PCR; TCRdb has only the in-frame clones, and not every one. The sample includes just over 4,000 clones, roughly 80% of them seen just once. For this clone: Its antigen is currently unknown.

Study-level points and caveats: From normal lung to invasive adenocarcinoma, top clone frequencies appeared to decrease.

The sequence came from a person in their 60s with lung adenocarcinoma. Sequenced input: FFPE minimally invasive lung adenocarcinoma tissue.

CDR3 in DNA: TGTGCCAGCAGCTTAGATTTGGACTCTAATGAAAAACTGTTTTTT. Translated: CASSLDLDSNEKLFF. This chain uses TRBV11-3 with TRBJ1-4; D is unresolved. With 0 bases removed from V and 3 bases from J, the gap between germline ends came to 8 bases. The V gene's germline CDR1 is SGHNT and CDR2 YENEEA. CDR3 size: 15 residues.